This note documents a single T cell receptor beta chain sequence. The observed sequence ends 3 residues before the CDR3 terminus, with the missing tail filled in from the germline J gene. Clones were sequenced by immunoSEQ multiplex PCR, and TCRdb holds only the in-frame ones, with some missing. Seen in this sample are around 48,000 clones; the ten most common clones hold around 0.8%. This sample was taken from a study of Tregs in tolerant kidney transplant recipients. V was clipped by 4 bases and J by 7 bases, with 13 bases between them. The CDR3 length is 14 residues. Germline V gives CDR1 LNHDA, CDR2 SQIVND (reference sequence). Thawed PBMCs were FACS-sorted into unstimulated CD4+CD25+CD127- regulatory T cells, CD4+CD25- non-regulatory cells, CD4 and CD8 cells.

The source of this sequence is a human donor who received a combined kidney and bone marrow transplant. Here the sequenced sample was CD4+ T cells from blood, taken before the transplant. The chain couples TRBV19 to TRBJ1-4; the D gene is possibly TRBD1 (5 bases). Incomplete CDR3 DNA: TGTGCCAGTAGTAGTCGCGGGGACGGTGAAAAA. This translates into CASSSRGDGEK. The whole CDR3 region reads CASSSRGDGEKLFF.